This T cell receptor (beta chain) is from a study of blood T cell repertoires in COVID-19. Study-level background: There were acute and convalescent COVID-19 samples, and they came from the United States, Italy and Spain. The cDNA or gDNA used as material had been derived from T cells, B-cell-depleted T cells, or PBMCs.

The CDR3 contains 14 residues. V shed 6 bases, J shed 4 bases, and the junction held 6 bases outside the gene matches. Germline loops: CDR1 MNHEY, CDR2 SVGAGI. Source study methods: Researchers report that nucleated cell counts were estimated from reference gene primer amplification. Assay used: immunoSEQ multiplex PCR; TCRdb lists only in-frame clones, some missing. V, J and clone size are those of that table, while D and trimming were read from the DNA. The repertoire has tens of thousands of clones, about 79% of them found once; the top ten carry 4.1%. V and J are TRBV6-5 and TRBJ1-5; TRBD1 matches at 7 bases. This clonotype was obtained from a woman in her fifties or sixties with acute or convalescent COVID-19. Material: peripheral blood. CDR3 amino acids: CASRRTGDNQPQHF. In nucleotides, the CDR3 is TGTGCCAGCAGGCGGACAGGCGATAATCAGCCCCAGCATTTT.